These 27 T cell receptor beta chains share one sample of origin, sequenced in a study of blood T cells in healthy people across ages. Through a sample-barcoded 5' primer and a J-beta primer mix, a second PCR was run for 7 to 11 cycles. From the 5' RACE reads, TCRdb called clonotypes with MiXCR, one entry per CDR3 protein. The sample lists hundreds of thousands of distinct CDR3 sequences; approximately 25% were seen once. This sample also appeared in a second study, on T cells of mothers and their children.

Sequencing was done on a sample of blood. Every receptor here comes from a boy younger than 18 in good health.

V and J are TRBV6-6 and TRBJ2-5, with D tentatively TRBD1 (5 bases). Trimming took off 2 bases at V and 0 bases at J, with 10 bases between the two ends. CDR1 and CDR2 from the germline V gene are MNHNY and SVGAGI (reference sequence). This CDR3 comprises 15 residues. In nucleotides, the CDR3 is TGTGCCAGCAGTTACGGGGCTACGTACCAAGAGACCCAGTACTTC. Its translation: CASSYGATYQETQYF.

V gene TRBV18 combines with J gene TRBJ2-5; D might be TRBD2 (5 bases). Germline V CDR1 and CDR2: KGHSH, LQKENI. Trimming took off 2 bases at V and 11 bases at J, with 18 bases between the two ends. The CDR3 length is 14 residues. CDR3 in DNA: TGTGCCAGCTCACCATTGGAGGACCTCGGGTGGCAGTACTTC. This translates into CASSPLEDLGWQYF.

This clonotype occurred a few times. This chain uses TRBV24-1 with TRBJ1-1; D remains unclear. CDR1 is KGHDR and CDR2 is SFDVKD in the germline V gene. The CDR3 is made up of 13 amino acids. V lost 10 bases and J lost 0, with 11 bases in between. The CDR3 DNA is TGTGCCACAAGGAGGAACATGAACACTGAAGCTTTCTTT. Its translation: CATRRNMNTEAFF.

This clonotype was counted only a few times. The V call is TRBV20-1, the J call TRBJ2-5; D could derive from TRBD1 or TRBD2 (5 bases each). CDR3 length: 16 amino acids. Deletions cut 0 bases from V and 11 bases from J, with 25 bases between. Germline V CDR1 and CDR2: DFQATT, SNEGSKA (reference sequence). The CDR3: CSARDQQRVGLGEQYF. In nucleotides, the CDR3 is TGCAGTGCTAGAGATCAACAAAGGGTGGGGCTCGGGGAGCAGTACTTC.

V gene TRBV29-1 combines with J gene TRBJ2-7; a possible D gene is TRBD1 (6 bases). Germline-derived CDR1 and CDR2 are SQVTM and ANQGSEA. The CDR3 length is 14 residues. The V end was cut by 5 bases, the J end by 0 bases, with 14 bases between. The CDR3 loop reads CSVQTGTVSYEQYF. The CDR3, as DNA: TGCAGCGTTCAGACAGGAACGGTCTCCTACGAGCAGTACTTC.

This clonotype was detected only a few times. The rearrangement joins TRBV6-5 to TRBJ2-3; D possibly corresponds to TRBD2 (6 bases). The V end was cut by 3 bases, the J end by 3 bases, with 13 bases between. Germline assignment: CDR1 MNHEY and CDR2 SVGAGI. There are 15 residues in the CDR3. The CDR3 nucleotides are TGTGCCAGCAGTTATGGCGGGATGAGAACAGATACGCAGTATTTT. Translation gives CASSYGGMRTDTQYF.

This clonotype was seen only a few times. The conserved closing phenylalanine or tryptophan is absent in this CDR3, likely reflecting a read error. V usage is TRBV6-5 and J usage is TRBJ2-7; no reliable D call. CDR3 length: 11 amino acids. V lost 2 bases, J lost 7 bases, and 6 bases lay in between. Germline V gives CDR1 MNHEY, CDR2 SVGAGI. The CDR3 is CASSYLGEQYL. DNA of the CDR3: TGTGCCAGCAGTTACCTGGGGGAGCAGTACCTC.

This clonotype was counted a few times. The chain carries TRBV12-3 or TRBV12-4 and TRBJ2-3; weak D call: TRBD2 (6 bases). CDR3 length: 15 residues. Trimming shortened V by 6 bases and J by 0 bases, and 13 bases separated the two germline ends. The CDR3 reads CASRNGGASTDTQYF. Here the CDR3 DNA reads TGTGCCAGCAGAAACGGGGGAGCTAGCACAGATACGCAGTATTTT.

This clonotype showed up just a few times. For the CDR3, the DNA is TGTGCCAGCAGCGTAGCGGCACAGAGCTCCTACAATGAGCAGTTCTTC. This gives the protein CASSVAAQSSYNEQFF. The rearrangement joins TRBV9 to TRBJ2-1; D remains unclear. The V and J ends lost 0 bases and 0 bases respectively, with 10 bases between them. This CDR3 region has 16 residues. Germline V gene data show CDR1 as SGDLS and CDR2 as YYNGEE.

The chain carries TRBV29-1 and TRBJ1-2; the D gene is possibly TRBD1 (5 bases). CDR3 length: 12 residues. Trimming left V 2 bases short and J 3 bases short, with 7 bases between. CDR1 is SQVTM, CDR2 ANQGSEA, per germline. CDR3 DNA: TGCAGCGTTGAACGAGGGGACTATGGCTACACCTTC. This translates into CSVERGDYGYTF.

The rearrangement uses TRBV18 and TRBJ1-2; D gene unclear. V was cut by 2 bases and J by 2 bases, with 12 bases left in between. Germline V CDR1 and CDR2: KGHSH, LQKENI. The CDR3 consists of 15 residues. The CDR3 here is CASSPMDGSNYGYTF. CDR3 nucleotides: TGTGCCAGCTCACCAATGGACGGATCCAACTATGGCTACACCTTC.

This clonotype appeared a few times. The chain links TRBV2 to TRBJ2-7; D is unresolved. The CDR3 runs to 12 residues. The germline gives CDR1 SNHLY, CDR2 FYNNEI. Trimming stripped 4 bases from V and 2 bases from J, with 6 bases between. CDR3 loop: CASSAVAYEQYF. CDR3 sequence (DNA): TGTGCCAGCAGTGCCGTTGCCTACGAGCAGTACTTC.

The V and J genes are TRBV6-1 and TRBJ2-3; 9 bases fit TRBD2. This CDR3 region has 16 residues. V lost 6 bases to trimming and J lost 5 bases; unmatched junction nucleotides: 12. Per germline, CDR1 MNHNS and CDR2 SASEGT. CDR3 protein: CASSPIAGAPGDTQYF. DNA for the CDR3: TGTGCCAGCAGCCCTATAGCGGGAGCCCCGGGAGATACGCAGTATTTT.

Ten or more counts support this clonotype. The chain recombines TRBV6-5 with TRBJ1-2; no firm D call. In germline, CDR1 is MNHEY, CDR2 SVGAGI. The CDR3 contains 17 residues. V was shortened by 0 bases and J by 0 bases, with 14 bases between the two germline ends. Written as DNA, the CDR3 is TGTGCCAGCAGTTACTCGAGTCCGACCCTTACTAACTATGGCTACACCTTC. Translating it yields CASSYSSPTLTNYGYTF.

This clonotype was seen a few times. The junction departs from germline at one end; a sequencing error may be responsible. The V gene is TRBV2, the J gene TRBJ1-3, with D uncertain. The CDR3 consists of 14 residues. Germline CDR1 reads SNHLY; CDR2 reads FYNNEI. The CDR3 nucleotides read TGTGCCGGCAGTGAAGGCCGGGCTGGAAACACCATATATTTT. It codes for CAGSEGRAGNTIYF.

V is TRBV9 and J is TRBJ2-5; no firm D call. TRBJ2-1 matches the DNA end more closely, so the J call is doubtful. The CDR3 covers 13 residues. CDR1 is SGDLS, CDR2 YYNGEE, per germline. The CDR3 sequence is CASSPQNYNEQFF. The CDR3 nucleotides read TGTGCCAGCAGCCCACAAAACTACAATGAGCAGTTCTTC.

The V gene is TRBV4-1, the J gene TRBJ2-7; D call uncertain. Germline CDR1 reads MGHRA; CDR2 reads YSYEKL. Trimming left V 4 bases short and J 4 bases short, with 14 bases between. The CDR3 covers 14 residues. DNA of the CDR3: TGCGCCAGCAGCCGGGTCGTGGACGGGTACGAGCAGTACTTC. Protein: CASSRVVDGYEQYF.

The V and J genes are TRBV7-2 and TRBJ2-3, with TRBD2 matching over 8 bases. CDR1 and CDR2 (germline): SGHTA, FQGNSA. The CDR3 consists of 15 residues. Losses at the gene ends were 3 bases for V and 5 bases for J; bases not matched to a gene: 7. CDR3 bases: TGTGCCAGCAGCTTTTTAGCGGGGCTAATAGATACGCAGTATTTT. Amino acids: CASSFLAGLIDTQYF.

This clonotype was observed a handful of times. The V call is TRBV7-2, the J call TRBJ2-7, with 10 bases aligning to TRBD2. CDR1 and CDR2 from the germline V gene are SGHTA and FQGNSA. The CDR3 is 15 amino acids. V lost 2 bases to trimming and J lost 5 bases; unmatched junction nucleotides: 6. CDR3 nucleotides: TGTGCCAGCAGCTTAAGGCTAGCGGGAGAGGACGAGCAGTACTTC. Its protein is CASSLRLAGEDEQYF.

On this clonotype: At one end the junction does not follow the germline gene, possibly because of a read error. The V gene is TRBV7-8, the J gene TRBJ2-7; TRBD2 aligns across 9 bases. This CDR3 is built from 16 residues. CDR1 and CDR2 (germline): SGHVS, FQNEAQ. The CDR3 is CASSSTIAGAYYEQHF. CDR3 nucleotides: TGTGCCAGCAGCTCAACCATAGCGGGGGCCTACTACGAGCAGCACTTC. The full variable domain, with the rest looked up from reference TRBV7-8 and TRBJ2-7, is GAGVSQSPRYKVAKRGQDVALRCDPISGHVSLFWYQQALGQGPEFLTYFQNEAQLDKSGLPSDRFFAERPEGSVSTLKIQRTQQEDSAVYLCASSSTIAGAYYEQHFGPGTRLTVT.

This clonotype has only a few counts. The rearrangement uses TRBV29-1 and TRBJ2-5; D gene uncertain. Gene TRBJ2-7 matches the end of the DNA better, so the J call may be wrong. Germline-derived CDR1 and CDR2 are SQVTM and ANQGSEA. The CDR3 spans 13 residues. The chain's CDR3 is CSVVPGMSYEQYF. The CDR3 region has the DNA TGCAGCGTTGTTCCGGGTATGTCCTACGAGCAGTACTTC.

The V and J genes are TRBV28 and TRBJ1-6; no clear D gene. Looked up from germline, CDR1 is MDHEN and CDR2 is SYDVKM. This CDR3 has 16 residues. V was trimmed by 8 bases and J by 10 bases, leaving 24 bases between them. The CDR3 protein is CASRGGIGALGSPLHF. CDR3 DNA: TGTGCCAGCCGGGGAGGCATTGGAGCTCTAGGGTCACCCCTCCACTTT.

The chain couples TRBV7-2 to TRBJ2-5; D perhaps matches TRBD2 (6 bases). Germline CDR1 and CDR2: SGHTA and FQGNSA. Trimming pared 7 bases from V and 7 bases from J, leaving 16 bases between. The CDR3 is 13 residues long. The CDR3: CASTLSGPGTQYF. CDR3 coding DNA: TGTGCCAGCACCCTTAGCGGTCCGGGGACCCAGTACTTC.

CDR3 nucleotide sequence: TGCGCCAGCATGAGAGATAGCGGGGTTGGGTACACAGATACGCAGTATTTT. Translated: CASMRDSGVGYTDTQYF. V is TRBV10-2 and J is TRBJ2-3; 8 bases agree with TRBD2. Germline assignment: CDR1 WSHSY and CDR2 SAAADI. The CDR3 has 17 amino acids. V shed 7 bases, J shed 2 bases, and the junction held 14 bases outside the gene matches.

This clonotype has just a few counts. The V gene is TRBV3-1, the J gene TRBJ2-2, with D uncertain. V lost 7 bases and J 4 bases, leaving 16 bases between the germline ends. Germline assignment: CDR1 LGHDT and CDR2 YNNKEL (reference sequence). The CDR3 length is 15 residues. CDR3 coding DNA: TGTGCCAGCACCCAGGATGGTGCTGGCACCGGGGAGCTGTTTTTT. Protein product: CASTQDGAGTGELFF.

The chain recombines TRBV6-5 with TRBJ2-5; D could derive from TRBD1 or TRBD2 (5 bases each). The DNA end favors TRBJ2-7, so the J call may be wrong. The CDR3 is 13 residues long. CDR1 is MNHEY and CDR2 is SVGAGI in the germline V gene. The CDR3 region has the DNA TGTGCCAGCAGTTACGGGACCCCCCGCGAGCAGTACTTC. This encodes CASSYGTPREQYF.

The sample holds a few counts of this clonotype. The genes are TRBV6-6 and TRBJ2-3, with a possible D match to TRBD1 (6 bases). This CDR3 is 16 amino acids long. CDR1 and CDR2 (germline): MNHNY, SVGAGI (reference sequence). With 2 bases removed from V and 2 bases from J, the gap between germline ends came to 14 bases. Written as DNA, the CDR3 is TGTGCCAGCAGTTACCACAGGGTTTCCGTCACAGATACGCAGTATTTT. Amino acids: CASSYHRVSVTDTQYF.